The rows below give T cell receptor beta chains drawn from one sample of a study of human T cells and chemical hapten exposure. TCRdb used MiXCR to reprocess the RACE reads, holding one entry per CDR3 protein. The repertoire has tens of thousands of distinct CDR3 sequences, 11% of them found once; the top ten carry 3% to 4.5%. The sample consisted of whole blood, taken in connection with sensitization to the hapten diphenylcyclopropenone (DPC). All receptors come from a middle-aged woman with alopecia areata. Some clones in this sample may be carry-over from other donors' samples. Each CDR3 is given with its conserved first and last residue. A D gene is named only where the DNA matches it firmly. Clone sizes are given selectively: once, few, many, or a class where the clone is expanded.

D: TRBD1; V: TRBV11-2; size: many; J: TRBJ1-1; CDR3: CASSPHRGRNTEAFF; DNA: TGTGCCAGCAGCCCGCACAGGGGGCGGAACACTGAAGCTTTCTTT
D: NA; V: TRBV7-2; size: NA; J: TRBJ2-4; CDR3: CASSPRRDIQYF; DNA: TGTGCCAGCAGCCCCCGCCGAGACATTCAGTACTTC
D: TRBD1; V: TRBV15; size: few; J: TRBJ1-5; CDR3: CATSGQGAGQPQHF; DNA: TGTGCCACCAGCGGGCAGGGGGCAGGTCAGCCCCAGCATTTT
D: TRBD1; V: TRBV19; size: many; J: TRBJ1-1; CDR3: CASTRDRWTFF; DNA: TGTGCCAGTACCAGGGACAGATGGACTTTCTTT
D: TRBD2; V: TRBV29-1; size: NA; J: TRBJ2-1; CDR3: CSVDTRLAGTYDEQFF; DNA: TGCAGCGTTGATACGAGGCTAGCGGGGACTTATGATGAGCAGTTCTTC
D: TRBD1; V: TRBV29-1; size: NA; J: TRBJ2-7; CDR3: CSVEAGTDEQYF; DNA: TGCAGCGTTGAAGCCGGGACAGACGAGCAGTACTTC
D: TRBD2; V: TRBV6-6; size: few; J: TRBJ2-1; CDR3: CASSYIASGGGNEQFF; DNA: TGTGCCAGCAGTTACATAGCTAGCGGGGGCGGCAATGAGCAGTTCTTC
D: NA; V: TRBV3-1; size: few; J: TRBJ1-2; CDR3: CASSPQGRGYTF; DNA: TGTGCCAGCAGCCCACAGGGCCGGGGCTACACCTTC
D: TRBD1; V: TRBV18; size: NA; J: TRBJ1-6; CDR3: CASSPQGANSPLHF; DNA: TGTGCCAGCTCACCACAGGGGGCGAATTCACCCCTCCACTTT
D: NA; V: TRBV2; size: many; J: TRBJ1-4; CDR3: CASSDDRKLFF; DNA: TGTGCCAGCAGTGACGACAGGAAACTGTTTTTT
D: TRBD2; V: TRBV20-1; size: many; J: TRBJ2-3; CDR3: CSAMTSGRADTQYF; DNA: TGCAGTGCTATGACTAGCGGGAGAGCAGATACGCAGTATTTT
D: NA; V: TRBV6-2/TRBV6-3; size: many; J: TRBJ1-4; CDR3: CASSYSGVSTNEKLFF; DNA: TGTGCCAGCAGTTACTCCGGGGTGTCGACTAATGAAAAACTGTTTTTT
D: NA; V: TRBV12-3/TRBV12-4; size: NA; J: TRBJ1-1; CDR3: CASSFGATMNTEAFF; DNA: TGTGCCAGCAGTTTCGGGGCGACCATGAACACTGAAGCTTTCTTT